What follows are 22 T cell receptor beta chains derived from one specimen sequenced in a study of regulatory T cells in long-lasting Graves disease. Arm-PCR of CDR3 regions and iRepertoire HTBI primers were the basis on which TCR beta libraries were built. TCRdb reanalysed the multiplex PCR reads using MiXCR and keeps one entry per CDR3 protein. The sample comprises about 360,000 distinct CDR3 sequences, around 15% of which are singletons, and about 19% rests with the top ten. Described time point: newly diagnosed GD, antithyroid drugs for less than 3 months. After RNA was extracted from PBMCs, the TCR library was made from it. These same records also appear under a second study, on T cells in Graves' hyperthyroidism and ophthalmopathy.

The sample in question was peripheral blood mononuclear cells (PBMCs), obtained at new diagnosis, from a patient treated with antithyroid drugs. These TCRs come from a woman aged 18 to 35 with Graves disease.

This clonotype was observed at least ten times. V and J are TRBV18 and TRBJ2-3; tentatively, D is TRBD1 (6 bases). The germline gives CDR1 KGHSH, CDR2 LQKENI. The germline V and J ends were trimmed by 3 bases and 1 base, with 11 bases remaining between them. CDR3 length: 15 amino acids. The DNA of the CDR3 is TGTGCCAGCTCACCCCAACAGGGACGCACAGATACGCAGTATTTT. This translates into CASSPQQGRTDTQYF.

In this sample, this clonotype turned up a few times. This chain uses TRBV4-2 with TRBJ2-3, with TRBD1 as a possible D gene (6 bases). This CDR3 comprises 16 residues. Trimming cost V 1 base and J 5 bases, with 16 bases left between them. CDR1 is LGHNA, CDR2 YNFKEQ, per germline. CDR3 nucleotides: TGTGCCAGCAGCCAAGGGGTTCCCAGGGGTGGAGATACGCAGTATTTT. Translated, it gives CASSQGVPRGGDTQYF.

This clonotype was counted at least ten times. The chain uses TRBV18 and TRBJ2-2; the match to TRBD1 covers 10 bases. V shed 3 bases, J shed 0 bases, and the junction held 7 bases outside the gene matches. Germline CDR1 reads KGHSH; CDR2 reads LQKENI. CDR3 length equals 18 residues. The chain's CDR3 is CASSPLPGTGANTGELFF. For the CDR3, the DNA is TGTGCCAGCTCACCCCTGCCCGGGACAGGGGCGAACACCGGGGAGCTGTTTTTT.

In its sample, this clonotype was seen many times. The chain links TRBV5-1 to TRBJ2-5; TRBD2 might be the D (5 bases). The V end was cut by 2 bases, the J end by 2 bases, with 7 bases between. Germline CDR1 is SGHRS and CDR2 is YFSETQ. This CDR3 spans 13 amino acids. The DNA for the CDR3 is TGCGCCAGCAGCTTCCGGGAACAAGAGACCCAGTACTTC. Protein sequence: CASSFREQETQYF.

This clonotype was found many times. The chain combines TRBV5-1 with TRBJ2-3; 9 nucleotides match TRBD1. J gave up 6 bases and V 0 bases, and 5 bases lay outside the gene matches. CDR3 length: 15 amino acids. Germline CDR1 SGHRS, CDR2 YFSETQ. For the CDR3, the DNA is TGCGCCAGCAGCTTGGGGGACAGGGAATATGATACGCAGTATTTT. Translated, it gives CASSLGDREYDTQYF.

The sample holds many counts of this clonotype. The chain uses TRBV5-1 and TRBJ1-5; D is uncertain. The CDR3 covers 16 residues. Germline-derived CDR1 and CDR2 are SGHRS and YFSETQ. V was clipped by 4 bases and J by 3 bases, with 17 bases between them. CDR3 coding DNA: TGCGCCAGCAGCCCCCCCGGGCCAGACCCCAATCAGCCCCAGCATTTT. Its protein product is CASSPPGPDPNQPQHF.

The CDR3 nucleotides read TGTGCCAGCAGTTTTAAATTGTACGGGACAGGGGGCCACGAGCAGTACTTC. Its protein product is CASSFKLYGTGGHEQYF. This sequence joins TRBV12-3 or TRBV12-4 and TRBJ2-7; 12 bases fit TRBD1. The length of the CDR3 is 17 residues. V lost 3 bases to trimming and J lost 5 bases; unmatched junction nucleotides: 11.

Many counts were recorded for this clonotype. The junction differs from germline at one of its ends, possibly a read error. The chain has TRBV2 and TRBJ2-7; 12 nucleotides match TRBD2. The CDR3 consists of 13 residues. The germline CDR1 and CDR2 sequences are SNHLY and FYNNEI. In DNA form, the CDR3 reads TGTGCCAGGCAACTAGCGGGAGGTACCGAGCAATACTTC. Amino acids: CARQLAGGTEQYF. Combining the CDR3 with reference TRBV2 and TRBJ2-7 gives the whole variable domain EPEVTQTPSHQVTQMGQEVILRCVPISNHLYFYWYRQILGQKVEFLVSFYNNEISEKSEIFDDQFSVERPDGSNFTLKIRSTKLEDSAMYFCARQLAGGTEQYFGPGTRLTVT.

This rearrangement joins TRBV6-1 to TRBJ2-7; D might be TRBD1 (7 bases). The CDR3 has 15 amino acids. Germline V gene sequence: CDR1 MNHNS, CDR2 SASEGT. The V end was cut by 7 bases, the J end by 3 bases, with 19 bases between. CDR3 sequence reads: CASTLQGGTIYEQYF. DNA for the CDR3: TGTGCCAGCACCCTTCAGGGGGGCACGATCTACGAGCAGTACTTC.

The J gene is TRBJ1-4, the V gene TRBV6-1; D ambiguous. Trimming left V 6 bases short and J 7 bases short, with 15 bases between. Germline V lookup: CDR1 MNHNS, CDR2 SASEGT. This CDR3 has 14 amino acids. The CDR3 here is CASSLTGVGEKLFF. In DNA form, the CDR3 reads TGTGCCAGCAGCCTGACGGGCGTGGGTGAAAAACTGTTTTTT.

The table lists this clonotype with many counts. An end of the junction differs from the germline gene, which may be a read error. The V and J genes are TRBV5-1 and TRBJ1-5; possible D gene TRBD1, 5 bases. Germline CDR1 is SGHRS and CDR2 is YFSETQ. The CDR3 contains 14 residues. The DNA of the CDR3 is TGTGCCAGCAGCCTCGGGGGTGGCAATCAGCCCCAGCATTTT. It translates to CASSLGGGNQPQHF.

This clonotype showed up many times. The chain combines TRBV28 with TRBJ2-1; TRBD2 agrees at 8 bases. V lost 3 bases, J lost 10 bases, and 14 bases stayed unmatched. Germline lookup yields CDR1 MDHEN and CDR2 SYDVKM. The CDR3 sequence is 16 residues long. CDR3 residues: CASSFIQRGPQGEQFF. The CDR3 coding sequence is TGTGCCAGCAGTTTTATCCAGCGGGGGCCCCAGGGGGAGCAGTTCTTC.

This clonotype has more than one count but fewer than ten. V gene TRBV29-1 combines with J gene TRBJ2-6, with TRBD2 matching 7 bases. Germline V gene lookup returns CDR1 SQVTM and CDR2 ANQGSEA. V lost 0 bases to trimming and J lost 1 base; unmatched junction nucleotides: 6. The CDR3 runs to 17 residues. The CDR3 DNA reads TGCAGCGTTGAAGATCCGGGCGGGGGATCTGGGGCCAACGTCCTGACTTTC. Translation: CSVEDPGGGSGANVLTF.

This clonotype occurred many times. The chain carries TRBV2 and TRBJ2-7; D gene uncertain. V was shortened by 8 bases and J by 0 bases, with 8 bases between the two germline ends. CDR1 is SNHLY and CDR2 is FYNNEI in the germline V gene. The CDR3 consists of 12 residues. CDR3 sequence: CASRRSSYEQYF. For the CDR3, the DNA is TGTGCCAGCCGGCGGTCCTCCTACGAGCAGTACTTC.

With respect to this clonotype: Compared with germline, one end of the junction differs, possibly owing to a read error. The chain combines TRBV5-1 with TRBJ2-3, with a possible D match to TRBD2 (5 bases). Germline V CDR1 and CDR2: SGHRS, YFSETQ. This CDR3 is built from 12 residues. This chain's CDR3 is CASSWTRDTQYF. The CDR3 DNA is TGTGCCAGCAGCTGGACTCGAGATACGCAGTATTTT. The full variable domain, with the rest looked up from reference TRBV5-1 and TRBJ2-3, is KAGVTQTPRYLIKTRGQQVTLSCSPISGHRSVSWYQQTPGQGLQFLFEYFSETQRNKGNFPGRFSGRQFSNSRSEMNVSTLELGDSALYLCASSWTRDTQYFGPGTRLTVL.

This clonotype was observed many times. The rearrangement joins TRBV6-1 to TRBJ1-5; 7 nucleotides match TRBD1. V shed 5 bases and J 3 bases; nucleotides not matched to a gene: 7. Germline CDR1 reads MNHNS; CDR2 reads SASEGT. This CDR3 is built from 15 residues. In DNA form, the CDR3 reads TGTGCCAGCAGTAGAAGACAGGGCCCCAATCAGCCCCAGCATTTT. Protein: CASSRRQGPNQPQHF.

This clonotype was counted a few times. The genes are TRBV5-1 and TRBJ1-3; D is unresolved. The germline V gene has CDR1 SGHRS and CDR2 YFSETQ. V was pared by 2 bases and J by 0 bases, with 9 bases between. This CDR3 is built from 15 residues. The CDR3 bases are TGCGCCAGCAGCTTCGATCCGTCCTCTGGAAACACCATATATTTT. Protein sequence: CASSFDPSSGNTIYF. Using reference TRBV5-1 and TRBJ1-3 for the parts outside the CDR3, the full variable domain is KAGVTQTPRYLIKTRGQQVTLSCSPISGHRSVSWYQQTPGQGLQFLFEYFSETQRNKGNFPGRFSGRQFSNSRSEMNVSTLELGDSALYLCASSFDPSSGNTIYFGEGSWLTVV.

This clonotype came up once. V and J are TRBV15 and TRBJ2-1; weak D call: TRBD2 (6 bases). The tail of the sequence fits TRBJ2-5 better, so the J call may be wrong. In germline, CDR1 is LNHNV, CDR2 YYDKDF (reference sequence). CDR3 length: 12 residues. The chain's CDR3 is CATSTRWEAQYF. The CDR3 nucleotides are TGTGCCACCAGCACCAGGTGGGAGGCCCAGTACTTC.

This clonotype was seen once. This could be a read error, since a much larger clone is one nucleotide away. This chain joins TRBV11-2 and TRBJ1-6, with 7 bases identical to TRBD1. Germline values: CDR1 SGHAT, CDR2 FQNNGV. There are 15 residues in the CDR3. The junction had 9 bases not matched to a gene; V was cut back by 8 bases and J by 5 bases. CDR3 DNA: TGTGCCAGCGGATCCTCTACAGGGGATAATTCACCCCTCCACTTT. Its protein is CASGSSTGDNSPLHF.

This clonotype was observed a single time. In this CDR3 the conserved last residue, phenylalanine or tryptophan, is missing, so a read error is likely. CDR3 protein: CASSFSGSYGYTL. CDR3 sequence (DNA): TGTGCCAGCAGTTTCTCCGGATCCTATGGCTACACCTTA. This sequence joins TRBV28 and TRBJ1-2, with D unclear. The ends were cut back, 3 bases at V and 4 bases at J, with 9 bases in the middle. In germline, CDR1 is MDHEN, CDR2 SYDVKM. The CDR3 covers 13 residues.

The chain is built from TRBV5-1 and TRBJ2-1; 11 bases are shared with TRBD1. V lost 4 bases to trimming and J lost 3 bases; unmatched junction nucleotides: 3. CDR3 length: 15 residues. Per germline, CDR1 SGHRS and CDR2 YFSETQ. The CDR3 DNA sequence: TGCGCCAGCAGCCACGGGACAGGGGGCTACAATGAGCAGTTCTTC. The encoded protein is CASSHGTGGYNEQFF.

In this sample, this clonotype turned up many times. The rearrangement uses TRBV7-2 and TRBJ1-1; possible D gene TRBD1, 6 bases. Germline CDR1 reads SGHTA; CDR2 reads FQGNSA. The CDR3 is made up of 15 amino acids. V lost 5 bases to trimming and J lost 0 bases, with 13 bases between them. The CDR3 bases are TGTGCCAGCAGCCTCGTAGGGGACATGAACACTGAAGCTTTCTTT. Protein: CASSLVGDMNTEAFF.